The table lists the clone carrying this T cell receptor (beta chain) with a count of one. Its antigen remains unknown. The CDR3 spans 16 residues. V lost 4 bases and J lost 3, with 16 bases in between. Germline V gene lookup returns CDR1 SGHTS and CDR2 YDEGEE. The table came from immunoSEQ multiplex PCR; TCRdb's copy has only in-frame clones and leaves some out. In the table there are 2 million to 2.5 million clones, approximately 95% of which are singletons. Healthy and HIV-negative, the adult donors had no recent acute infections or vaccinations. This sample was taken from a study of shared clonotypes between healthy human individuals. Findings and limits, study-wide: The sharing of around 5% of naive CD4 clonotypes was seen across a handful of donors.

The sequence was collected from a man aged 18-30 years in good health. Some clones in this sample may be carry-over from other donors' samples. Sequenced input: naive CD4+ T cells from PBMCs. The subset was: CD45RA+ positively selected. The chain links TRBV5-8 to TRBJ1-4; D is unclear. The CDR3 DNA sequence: TGTGCCAGCAGCAGTCGGTTCGACAAAGCTAATGAAAAACTGTTTTTT. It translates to CASSSRFDKANEKLFF.